Reported below is one TCR beta chain. Its antigen is still unknown. Assay used: immunoSEQ multiplex PCR; TCRdb lists only in-frame clones, some missing. The profile covers approximately 190,000 clones, with about 92% appearing a single time and approximately 4% taken by the ten largest. This CDR3 is built from 16 residues. The trim removed 5 bases at V and 2 bases at J, leaving 7 bases unmatched. The germline CDR1 and CDR2 sequences are LGHDT and YNNKEL (reference sequence). The data originate from a study of T cell responses to AZD1222 COVID-19 vaccine. Overall study results and limits: Samples come after the peak T cell response, not at day 14. The sample set comprised mostly white British donors with more females, and clonal diversity was possibly underestimated.

This receptor was taken from an adult who received the MenACWY meningococcal vaccine as a control. The chain has TRBV3-1 (or the pseudogene TRBV3-2) and TRBJ2-7; 12 bases fit TRBD2. This sample comprised peripheral blood, obtained 28 days after the second dose of the MenACWY control vaccine. Here the CDR3 reads CASSGFLAGGAYEQYF. In DNA, the CDR3 is TGTGCCAGCAGCGGATTTCTAGCGGGAGGGGCCTACGAGCAGTACTTC.